Each of the 24 T cell receptor beta chains below was sequenced from the same sample in a study of T cells after yellow fever vaccination. Each CDR3 protein is one row after TCRdb ran MiXCR on the 5' RACE reads. This table holds 300,000 to 400,000 distinct CDR3 sequences, approximately 9% found once. Material: PBMCs, obtained on the day of the first yellow fever vaccination. Receptors originate from a man between 18 and 35 years old who received the YFV17D yellow fever vaccine.

On this clonotype itself: One end of the junction is discordant with germline, which a read error may explain. CDR3 nucleotide sequence: TGTGCCAGCAGCCAAGAGATGGGAATCTATGGCTGCACCTTC. Translation gives CASSQEMGIYGCTF. The chain employs TRBV14 and TRBJ1-2; D not resolved. CDR3 size: 14 residues. CDR1 is SGHDN and CDR2 is FVKESK in the germline V gene.

This clonotype came up many times. The chain uses TRBV7-9 and TRBJ1-6; D remains unclear. Trimming took 2 bases from V and 6 from J, leaving 8 bases between them. The length of the CDR3 is 14 residues. Germline V gene sequence: CDR1 SEHNR, CDR2 FQNEAQ (reference sequence). Here the CDR3 reads CASSLRQLNSPLHF. CDR3 nucleotides: TGTGCCAGCAGCTTAAGGCAGCTTAATTCACCCCTCCACTTT.

This clonotype was counted only a few times. V gene TRBV5-1 combines with J gene TRBJ2-7, with D hard to call. The CDR3 length is 13 residues. Looked up from germline, CDR1 is SGHRS and CDR2 is YFSETQ. Trimming pared 2 bases from V and 3 bases from J, leaving 9 bases between. The CDR3 DNA sequence: TGCGCCAGCAGCTTCGACAAGGACTACGAGCAGTACTTC. Translated: CASSFDKDYEQYF.

The rearrangement links TRBV5-4 to TRBJ2-3; D call uncertain. Germline CDR1 reads SGHNT; CDR2 reads YYREEE (reference sequence). This CDR3 is built from 14 residues. With 4 bases removed from V and 3 bases from J, the gap between germline ends came to 12 bases. The CDR3 protein is CASSPPYGTDTQYF. The CDR3 bases are TGTGCCAGCAGCCCCCCATATGGGACAGATACGCAGTATTTT.

This clonotype has just a few counts. J is TRBJ2-1 and V is TRBV4-3; tentative D call: TRBD2 (6 bases). The length of the CDR3 is 17 residues. V shed 0 bases and J shed 4 bases, with 16 bases lying between them. Germline V gene sequence: CDR1 LGHNA, CDR2 YSLEER. CDR3 DNA sequence: TGCGCCAGCAGCCAAGATCGAACCGGGGGTAATTACAATGAGCAGTTCTTC. It encodes CASSQDRTGGNYNEQFF.

The V gene is TRBV11-2, the J gene TRBJ2-1; D not certain. The V and J ends lost 1 base and 6 bases respectively, with 7 bases between them. Germline CDR1 SGHAT, CDR2 FQNNGV. The CDR3 is made up of 13 amino acids. The DNA for the CDR3 is TGTGCCAGCAGCTTAGGACCTTTCAATGAGCAGTTCTTC. Its protein product is CASSLGPFNEQFF.

Only a few counts were recorded for this clonotype. The V and J genes are TRBV5-1 and TRBJ1-4; D uncertain. This CDR3 has 16 residues. CDR1 is SGHRS and CDR2 is YFSETQ in the germline V gene. The V gene lost 2 bases and the J gene lost 1 base, with 12 bases spanning the gap. CDR3 bases: TGCGCCAGCAGCTTTACCCAGAGTGGAACTAATGAAAAACTGTTTTTT. Protein product: CASSFTQSGTNEKLFF. Full variable domain (missing parts from reference TRBV5-1 and TRBJ1-4): KAGVTQTPRYLIKTRGQQVTLSCSPISGHRSVSWYQQTPGQGLQFLFEYFSETQRNKGNFPGRFSGRQFSNSRSEMNVSTLELGDSALYLCASSFTQSGTNEKLFFGSGTQLSVL.

A few counts support this clonotype. The chain carries TRBV6-5 and TRBJ1-3, with D uncertain. Germline V gene data show CDR1 as MNHEY and CDR2 as SVGAGI. The V and J ends lost 0 bases and 0 bases respectively, with 15 bases between them. The CDR3 is made up of 18 amino acids. For the CDR3, the DNA is TGTGCCAGCAGTTACTCGACGACGGGAGGGAACTCTGGAAACACCATATATTTT. Its translation: CASSYSTTGGNSGNTIYF.

This clonotype was counted a few times. The V gene is TRBV20-1, the J gene TRBJ2-1, with a weak D call TRBD1 (5 bases). This CDR3 is 13 amino acids long. Germline V gene lookup returns CDR1 DFQATT and CDR2 SNEGSKA (reference sequence). V lost 2 bases to trimming and J lost 4 bases, with 9 bases between them. Written as DNA, the CDR3 is TGCAGTGCTAGATTGGACACGTACAATGAGCAGTTCTTC. It translates to CSARLDTYNEQFF.

This clonotype was seen many times. The chain joins TRBV12-3 or TRBV12-4 to TRBJ1-5, with TRBD1 matching 12 bases. The CDR3 has 15 amino acids. With 7 bases clipped from V and 6 bases from J, the junction kept 7 bases outside the gene matches. In DNA, the CDR3 is TGTGCCAGCACCTTGGGGACAGGGGGCGTTCAGCCCCAGCATTTT. Protein product: CASTLGTGGVQPQHF.

This clonotype was observed a few times. This rearrangement joins TRBV9 to TRBJ2-3; no reliable D call. CDR1 is SGDLS, CDR2 YYNGEE, per germline. The V gene lost 3 bases and the J gene lost 4 bases, with 9 bases spanning the gap. This CDR3 is 13 amino acids long. The DNA for the CDR3 is TGTGCCAGCAGCGGCGGCCCCTCAGATACGCAGTATTTT. It translates to CASSGGPSDTQYF.

This clonotype was seen a few times. The CDR3: CASSLSSPTPYNEQFF. In nucleotides, the CDR3 is TGCGCCAGCAGCTTAAGTAGCCCTACACCGTACAATGAGCAGTTCTTC. V is TRBV5-1 and J is TRBJ2-1; D gene ambiguous. The CDR3 runs to 16 residues. Looked up from germline, CDR1 is SGHRS and CDR2 is YFSETQ. Trimming stripped 2 bases from V and 4 bases from J, with 16 bases between.

This clonotype was counted ten times or more. The genes are TRBV7-2 and TRBJ2-1; 7 nucleotides agree with TRBD2. This CDR3 contains 16 residues. CDR1 SGHTA and CDR2 FQGNSA come from the germline V gene. The ends lost 6 bases at V and 0 bases at J; junction bases unmatched: 8. This chain's CDR3 is CASRPQTSASYNEQFF. DNA for the CDR3: TGTGCCAGCAGGCCCCAAACTAGCGCCTCCTACAATGAGCAGTTCTTC.

In its sample, this clonotype was seen a few times. The chain links TRBV28 to TRBJ1-5; 9 bases are shared with TRBD1. The CDR3 has 15 amino acids. With V trimmed by 7 bases and J by 7 bases, 11 bases remained unmatched. Germline CDR1 is MDHEN and CDR2 is SYDVKM. The CDR3 spells CASTAWTGEGQPQHF. The CDR3 region has the DNA TGTGCCAGCACTGCCTGGACAGGGGAAGGGCAGCCCCAGCATTTT.

The V gene is TRBV27, the J gene TRBJ1-4; D remains ambiguous. The ends were cut back, 0 bases at V and 8 bases at J, with 13 bases in the middle. This CDR3 spans 15 amino acids. Germline V lookup: CDR1 MNHEY, CDR2 SMNVEV (reference sequence). The CDR3 DNA is TGTGCCAGCAGTTTATCGTGGAATATTGGGGAAAAACTGTTTTTT. Translated: CASSLSWNIGEKLFF.

In this sample, this clonotype turned up many times. J is TRBJ2-3 and V is TRBV9; 13 bases are shared with TRBD2. CDR1 and CDR2 (germline): SGDLS, YYNGEE. V trimming: 6 bases; J trimming: 0 bases; junction bases outside the gene matches: 7. CDR3 length equals 17 residues. The CDR3 bases are TGTGCCAGCACCCGAACGACTAGCGGGGGGAGCACAGATACGCAGTATTTT. Its protein is CASTRTTSGGSTDTQYF.

J is TRBJ2-1 and V is TRBV7-2, with 8 bases matching TRBD2. Germline trimming cut 5 bases from V and 7 bases from J; bases unmatched to any gene: 7. CDR3 length equals 14 residues. Germline V gene sequence: CDR1 SGHTA, CDR2 FQGNSA. CDR3: CASSAPRGGNEQFF. The CDR3 bases are TGTGCCAGCAGCGCCCCCCGCGGGGGGAATGAGCAGTTCTTC.

The CDR3 is CASSLGLASTGELFF. The CDR3, as DNA: TGTGCCAGCAGCTTGGGACTAGCGAGTACCGGGGAGCTGTTTTTT. The chain combines TRBV7-3 with TRBJ2-2; 10 nucleotides agree with TRBD2. This CDR3 region has 15 residues. The germline gives CDR1 SGHTA, CDR2 FQGTGA. The J segment lost 5 bases and the V segment lost 3 bases, leaving 3 bases of the junction unmatched.

A remark on this clonotype: A much bigger clone sits one base away, suggesting this may be a read error. The CDR3 is CASSLDWRADTQYF. The CDR3 region has the DNA TGTGCCAGCAGCTTGGATTGGCGGGCAGATACGCAGTATTTT. The chain joins TRBV5-6 to TRBJ2-3; a weak D match, TRBD2 (5 bases). The length of the CDR3 is 14 residues. The V gene's germline CDR1 is SGHDT and CDR2 YYEEEE. Deletions cut 0 bases from V and 4 bases from J, with 9 bases between.

The chain carries TRBV13 and TRBJ2-5; D unclear. Germline V lookup: CDR1 PRHDT, CDR2 FYEKMQ (reference sequence). The CDR3 loop spans 14 amino acids. V gave up 5 bases and J gave up 2 bases, with 12 bases separating them. The CDR3 protein is CASSEPGTQETQYF. As DNA, the CDR3 is TGTGCCAGCAGCGAACCCGGAACGCAAGAGACCCAGTACTTC.

The chain couples TRBV2 to TRBJ2-7; no reliable D call. The CDR3 is 14 amino acids. Germline V lookup: CDR1 SNHLY, CDR2 FYNNEI. Trimming shortened V by 1 base and J by 1 base, and 8 bases separated the two germline ends. The DNA for the CDR3 is TGTGCCAGCAGTGAAGATTGGGGTTCCTACGAGCAGTACTTC. This gives the protein CASSEDWGSYEQYF.

The chain links TRBV7-2 to TRBJ2-3; 10 bases fit TRBD2. The CDR3 has 16 residues. The V and J ends lost 4 bases and 4 bases, in that order; junction bases with no gene match: 8. Germline V gene data show CDR1 as SGHTA and CDR2 as FQGNSA. DNA of the CDR3: TGTGCCAGCAGCTCGCGAGCGGGGGGGCGGCCAGATACGCAGTATTTT. It encodes CASSSRAGGRPDTQYF.

This clonotype was observed a few times. J is TRBJ2-3 and V is TRBV9, with a possible D match to TRBD2 (5 bases). This CDR3 is built from 14 residues. Trimming left V 0 bases short and J 5 bases short, with 10 bases between. Per the germline V gene, CDR1 is SGDLS and CDR2 is YYNGEE. CDR3: CASSVASPLDTQYF. DNA of the CDR3: TGTGCCAGCAGCGTAGCTAGCCCTCTAGATACGCAGTATTTT.

This clonotype was recorded at least ten times. The rearrangement uses TRBV24-1 and TRBJ2-3; D not certain. CDR1 is KGHDR and CDR2 is SFDVKD in the germline V gene. The germline V and J ends were trimmed by 1 base and 0 bases, with 10 bases remaining between them. CDR3 size: 16 residues. The CDR3 sequence is CATSDFGSLSTDTQYF. CDR3 sequence (DNA): TGTGCCACCAGTGATTTCGGAAGCCTGAGCACAGATACGCAGTATTTT.